This T cell receptor (beta chain) was obtained from a study of yellow fever vaccine responses in identical twins. TCRdb analysed the RT-PCR reads with MiXCR anew, one entry per CDR3 protein. The sample comprises approximately 18,000 distinct CDR3 sequences, roughly 60% of which are singletons, and under 10% rests with the top ten. Sequences were derived from T cells from blood (PBMCs), unsorted or a sorted subset (not recorded which), sampled before or after yellow fever vaccination (not recorded which). This clonotype was obtained from a young woman who received the yellow fever vaccine.

The CDR3 here is CASSSPPGDDEQYF. The CDR3 DNA reads as TGTGCCAGCAGCTCCCCGCCGGGCGACGACGAGCAGTACTTC. The rearrangement links TRBV11-3 to TRBJ2-7; D is unresolved. Germline CDR1 reads SGHNT; CDR2 reads YENEEA. The V and J ends lost 4 bases and 5 bases respectively, with 15 bases between them. The CDR3 runs 14 residues.